Listed below are T cell receptor beta chains from one sample, sequenced in a study of Tregs in tolerant kidney transplant recipients. Assay: immunoSEQ multiplex PCR; the TCRdb copy retains only in-frame clones and omits some. The sample has more than 95,000 clones, roughly nine tenths seen once. The sequenced sample was CD4+ T cells from blood. These TCRs come from a human donor in good health. Each CDR3 is given with its conserved first and last residue. The D gene is left open where the match is weak. Clone size is stated in some rows and not others, as once, few, many or a class when expanded.

clone size	D gene	V gene	J gene	CDR3 protein	CDR3 DNA
NA	TRBD2	TRBV4-1	TRBJ2-2	CASSPRRLAVNTGELFF	TGCGCCAGCAGCCCGAGGCGACTAGCCGTGAACACCGGGGAGCTGTTTTTT
NA	NA	TRBV6-6	TRBJ1-1	CASSSQDNTEAFF	TGTGCCAGCAGCTCCCAGGACAACACTGAAGCTTTCTTT
NA	NA	TRBV27	TRBJ2-3	CASRRRQESTDTQYF	TGTGCCAGCAGGCGCCGTCAGGAGTCCACAGATACGCAGTATTTT
NA	NA	TRBV11-2	TRBJ1-3	CASSRNLFTGNTIYF	TGTGCCAGCAGCCGCAACCTGTTCACTGGGAACACCATATATTTT
NA	NA	TRBV2	TRBJ1-1	CASSEADYNTEAFF	TGTGCCAGCAGTGAAGCGGACTACAACACTGAAGCTTTCTTT
NA	NA	TRBV15	TRBJ2-7	CATSRDDWLSSYEQYF	TGTGCCACCAGCAGAGATGATTGGCTGAGCTCCTACGAGCAGTACTTC
NA	NA	TRBV15	TRBJ1-3	CATSRDLMRVRSGNTIYF	TGTGCCACCAGCAGAGATCTTATGAGGGTGCGCTCTGGAAACACCATATATTTT
NA	TRBD1	TRBV7-9	TRBJ1-2	CASSSGQAAWGYTF	TGTGCCAGCAGCTCCGGACAGGCAGCTTGGGGCTACACCTTC
NA	TRBD2	TRBV2	TRBJ2-4	CASIRAGAVAKNIQYF	TGTGCCAGCATTCGAGCGGGGGCGGTAGCCAAAAACATTCAGTACTTC
NA	TRBD1	TRBV6-1	TRBJ2-1	CASSGQGNYNEQFF	TGTGCCAGCAGTGGACAGGGGAATTACAATGAGCAGTTCTTC
NA	NA	TRBV7-7	TRBJ1-4	CASSLNQGTNEKLFF	TGTGCTAGCAGCTTAAATCAGGGGACTAATGAAAAACTGTTTTTT
NA	NA	TRBV30	TRBJ2-5	CAWSASREGTQYF	TGTGCCTGGAGTGCGTCGCGGGAAGGGACCCAGTACTTC
NA	NA	TRBV7-2	TRBJ2-3	CASSAQDTDTQYF	TGTGCCAGCAGCGCCCAGGACACAGATACGCAGTATTTT
once	TRBD1	TRBV5-1	TRBJ1-1	CASSLTGGSAEAFF	TGCGCCAGCAGCTTGACAGGGGGCAGCGCTGAAGCTTTCTTT
NA	TRBD1	TRBV5-6	TRBJ2-5	CASSSGTGRGETQYF	TGTGCCAGCAGCTCCGGGACAGGGCGGGGGGAGACCCAGTACTTC
NA	NA	TRBV7-2	TRBJ2-7	CASSATGIGSGAHEQYF	TGTGCCAGCAGCGCCACCGGGATAGGGTCAGGTGCCCACGAGCAGTACTTC
NA	TRBD1	TRBV4-2	TRBJ2-7	CASSLAGTVSSEQYF	TGTGCCAGCAGCCTCGCCGGGACAGTCTCGAGTGAGCAGTACTTC
NA	TRBD2	TRBV7-2	TRBJ2-1	CASSSQAGVSYNEQFF	TGTGCCAGCAGCTCCCAAGCGGGAGTTAGCTACAATGAGCAGTTCTTC
NA	TRBD1	TRBV5-4	TRBJ2-5	CASSGGQGLQETQYF	TGTGCCAGCAGCGGGGGACAGGGGCTCCAAGAGACCCAGTACTTC
NA	NA	TRBV21-1	TRBJ1-1	CASSKRGRGPFNTEAFF	TGTGCCAGCAGCAAAAGGGGCAGGGGGCCGTTTAACACTGAAGCTTTCTTT
NA	NA	TRBV19	TRBJ1-6	CASSTGYYNSPLHF	TGTGCCAGTAGTACAGGCTACTATAATTCACCCCTCCACTTT
NA	NA	TRBV6-5	TRBJ2-7	CASSYDLERSTYEQYF	TGTGCCAGCAGTTACGATTTAGAACGGTCGACCTACGAGCAGTACTTC
once	NA	TRBV18	TRBJ1-1	CASSPGTWVDTEAFF	TGTGCCAGCTCACCAGGGACATGGGTTGACACTGAAGCTTTCTTT
NA	NA	TRBV5-1	TRBJ2-7	CASSSGLASYEQYF	TGCGCCAGCAGTTCGGGACTGGCCTCCTACGAGCAGTACTTC
NA	TRBD1	TRBV7-6	TRBJ2-2	CASSSTGTANTGELFF	TGTGCCAGCAGCTCCACCGGGACAGCGAACACCGGGGAGCTGTTTTTT
NA	NA	TRBV2	TRBJ1-1	CASSFRSSMNTEAFF	TGTGCCAGCAGTTTCAGGAGTTCCATGAACACTGAAGCTTTCTTT
NA	NA	TRBV7-2	TRBJ1-3	CASSPGSNPSGNTIYF	TGTGCCAGCAGCCCCGGGTCGAACCCCTCTGGAAACACCATATATTTT
NA	TRBD1	TRBV5-1	TRBJ2-7	CASRQGTREQYF	TGCGCCAGCAGACAGGGGACGAGGGAGCAGTACTTC
once	TRBD1	TRBV11-2	TRBJ1-1	CASSPKSTGGNTEAFF	TGTGCCAGCAGCCCTAAGTCGACAGGGGGGAACACTGAAGCTTTCTTT
NA	TRBD1	TRBV5-1	TRBJ1-2	CASSGTGTAVPGGYTF	TGCGCCAGCAGCGGAACCGGGACAGCGGTACCCGGGGGCTACACCTTC
NA	NA	TRBV4-1	TRBJ2-7	CASSQPGHGNYEQYF	TGCGCCAGCAGCCAACCGGGACACGGTAACTACGAGCAGTACTTC
NA	NA	TRBV6-5	TRBJ1-1	CASSLSMTAVTEAFF	TGTGCCAGCAGTCTCTCTATGACGGCGGTCACTGAAGCTTTCTTT
NA	NA	TRBV5-1	TRBJ1-4	CASSYRAGTNEKLFF	TGCGCCAGCAGCTACAGGGCTGGAACTAATGAAAAACTGTTTTTT
NA	NA	TRBV2	TRBJ1-4	CASRTGLLYEKLFF	TGTGCCAGCAGAACCGGCCTCCTTTATGAAAAACTGTTTTTT
NA	TRBD1	TRBV7-2	TRBJ2-7	CASSSAGTGRSYEQYF	TGTGCCAGCAGCTCAGCCGGGACAGGGAGAAGCTACGAGCAGTACTTC
NA	TRBD1	TRBV2	TRBJ1-1	CASRRQGANTEAFF	TGTGCCAGCAGGAGACAGGGGGCGAACACTGAAGCTTTCTTT
NA	TRBD2	TRBV7-9	TRBJ2-7	CASSLVVAGVYEQYF	TGTGCCAGCAGCTTAGTGGTAGCGGGAGTATACGAGCAGTACTTC
NA	NA	TRBV2	TRBJ1-3	CASSAWTDIVGSGNTIYF	TGTGCCAGCAGTGCGTGGACAGATATCGTTGGCTCTGGAAACACCATATATTTT
NA	TRBD2	TRBV10-1	TRBJ2-7	CASSDHRTSGSIEQYF	TGCGCCAGCAGTGACCACAGGACTAGCGGGTCCATCGAGCAGTACTTC
once	TRBD1	TRBV18	TRBJ1-4	CASSPGQGANEKLFF	TGTGCCAGCTCACCGGGACAGGGGGCGAATGAAAAACTGTTTTTT
NA	NA	TRBV5-1	TRBJ2-3	CASSLGTGDDTQYF	TGCGCCAGCAGCTTGGGGACTGGGGACGATACGCAGTATTTT
NA	NA	TRBV7-2	TRBJ2-3	CASSLEWGSTDTQYF	TGTGCCAGCAGCTTAGAATGGGGGAGCACAGATACGCAGTATTTT